The 9 T cell receptor beta chains in this list originate from one sample, sequenced in a study of T cell responses to AZD1222 COVID-19 vaccine. Data came from immunoSEQ multiplex PCR; TCRdb stores just in-frame clones and leaves some out. The sample records 150,000 or so clones, approximately 90% being singletons. The material sequenced was peripheral blood, taken on day 0 of AZD1222 vaccination. The receptors stem from an adult in good health.

This sequence joins TRBV29-1 and TRBJ1-1; weak D call: TRBD1 (5 bases). Germline V gives CDR1 SQVTM, CDR2 ANQGSEA. V was pared by 2 bases and J by 5 bases, with 12 bases between. The CDR3 runs to 13 residues. CDR3 sequence: CSVEKGLWTEAFF. In DNA, the CDR3 is TGCAGCGTTGAAAAGGGGTTGTGGACTGAAGCTTTCTTT.

This clone appeared once. The CDR3 here is CASSLSAAAGELFF. The CDR3 bases are TGTGCCAGCAGTTTATCAGCGGCAGCCGGGGAGCTGTTTTTT. The chain joins TRBV27 to TRBJ2-2, with TRBD2 as a possible D gene (5 bases). Germline lookup yields CDR1 MNHEY and CDR2 SMNVEV (reference sequence). The CDR3 loop spans 14 amino acids. Between the trimmed V and J ends, which lost 0 bases and 6 bases, there was a span of 8 bases.

The rearrangement uses TRBV3-1 (or the pseudogene TRBV3-2) and TRBJ2-5; tentatively, D is TRBD1 (5 bases). Per the germline V gene, CDR1 is LGHDT and CDR2 is YNNKEL (reference sequence). The CDR3 runs 13 residues. The V and J ends lost 2 bases and 5 bases respectively, with 9 bases between them. This CDR3 reads CASSQWQGETQYF. CDR3 nucleotides: TGTGCCAGCAGCCAATGGCAGGGTGAGACCCAGTACTTC.

CDR3 sequence (DNA): TGTGCCAGCAGCTTGAGGACAGGGCAAAGCACAGATACGCAGTATTTT. It yields the protein CASSLRTGQSTDTQYF. The chain has TRBV7-6 and TRBJ2-3, with 8 bases identical to TRBD1. Germline assignment: CDR1 SGHVS and CDR2 FNYEAQ. The V segment lost 3 bases and the J segment 0 bases; nucleotides outside the gene matches: 5. This CDR3 has 16 residues.

The gene calls are TRBV7-2 and TRBJ2-3, with 8 bases aligning to TRBD2. CDR3 size: 18 residues. CDR1 and CDR2 (germline): SGHTA, FQGNSA. V lost 5 bases and J lost 3; bases outside the gene matches: 16. The CDR3 loop is CASSPAPGLGPATDTQYF. The CDR3 DNA reads as TGTGCCAGCAGCCCCGCGCCGGGACTAGGCCCCGCAACAGATACGCAGTATTTT. The whole variable domain, remainder taken from reference TRBV7-2 and TRBJ2-3, is GAGVSQSPSNKVTEKGKDVELRCDPISGHTALYWYRQSLGQGLEFLIYFQGNSAPDKSGLPSDRFSAERTGGSVSTLTIQRTQQEDSAVYLCASSPAPGLGPATDTQYFGPGTRLTVL.

J is TRBJ2-7 and V is TRBV28, with 7 bases that match TRBD1. CDR1 and CDR2 from the germline V gene are MDHEN and SYDVKM. Trimming cost V 5 bases and J 4 bases; bases outside gene matches: 8. There are 14 residues in the CDR3. The CDR3 DNA sequence: TGTGCCAGCAGTAAGGCGAGGGGGCCATACGAGCAGTACTTC. Translated, it gives CASSKARGPYEQYF.

The chain employs TRBV18 and TRBJ2-7, with TRBD2 as a possible D gene (6 bases). The length of the CDR3 is 17 residues. Germline CDR1 is KGHSH and CDR2 is LQKENI. V was pared by 0 bases and J by 1 base, with 16 bases between. CDR3 region: CASSPPNALGGSYEQYF. The CDR3, as DNA: TGTGCCAGCTCACCACCGAACGCCCTCGGGGGTTCCTACGAGCAGTACTTC.

J is TRBJ2-5 and V is TRBV7-2; 8 bases fit TRBD2. This CDR3 comprises 14 residues. Germline values: CDR1 SGHTA, CDR2 FQGNSA. V trimming: 4 bases; J trimming: 5 bases; junction bases outside the gene matches: 6. The CDR3 sequence: CASSSGSGGETQYF. The DNA of the CDR3 is TGTGCCAGCAGCTCTGGGTCGGGGGGGGAGACCCAGTACTTC.

The chain is built from TRBV28 and TRBJ2-1; 9 bases align to TRBD1. The CDR3 has 15 residues. The germline V gene has CDR1 MDHEN and CDR2 SYDVKM. The junction had 5 bases not matched to a gene; V was cut back by 6 bases and J by 2 bases. The CDR3 is CASSKDRGPYNEQFF. The CDR3 DNA sequence: TGTGCCAGCAGCAAGGACAGGGGACCCTACAATGAGCAGTTCTTC.